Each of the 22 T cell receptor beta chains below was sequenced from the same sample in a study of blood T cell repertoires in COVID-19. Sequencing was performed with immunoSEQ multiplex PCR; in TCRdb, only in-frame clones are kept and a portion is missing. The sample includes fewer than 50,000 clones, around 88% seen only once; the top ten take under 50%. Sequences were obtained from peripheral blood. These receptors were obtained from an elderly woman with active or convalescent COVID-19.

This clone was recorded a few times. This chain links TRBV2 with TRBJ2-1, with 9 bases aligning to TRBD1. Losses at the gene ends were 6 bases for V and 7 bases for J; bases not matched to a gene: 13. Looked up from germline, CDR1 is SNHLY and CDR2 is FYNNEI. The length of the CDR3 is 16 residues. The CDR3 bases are TGTGCCAGCAGGGGGGGGACAGGGTGGTCCGGGAATGAGCAGTTCTTC. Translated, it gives CASRGGTGWSGNEQFF.

CDR3 DNA: TGTGCCAGCAGCTCGACAGGGGGCCGCTCACCCCTCCACTTT. As protein: CASSSTGGRSPLHF. This sequence joins TRBV5-4 and TRBJ1-6, with TRBD1 matching 10 bases. Germline V gene sequence: CDR1 SGHNT, CDR2 YYREEE (reference sequence). This CDR3 spans 14 amino acids. J was trimmed by 10 bases and V by 3 bases; bases with no gene match: 4.

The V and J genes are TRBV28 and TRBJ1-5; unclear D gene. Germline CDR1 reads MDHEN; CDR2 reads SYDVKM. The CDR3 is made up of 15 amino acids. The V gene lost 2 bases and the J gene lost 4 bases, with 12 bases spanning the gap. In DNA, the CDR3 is TGTGCCAGCAGTTTAGGTAACAGACAAAATCAGCCCCAGCATTTT. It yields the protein CASSLGNRQNQPQHF.

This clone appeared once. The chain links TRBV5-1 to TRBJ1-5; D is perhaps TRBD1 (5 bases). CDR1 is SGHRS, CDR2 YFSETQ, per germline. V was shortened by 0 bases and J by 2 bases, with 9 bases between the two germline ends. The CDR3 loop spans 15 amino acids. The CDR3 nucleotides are TGCGCCAGCAGCTTGGGCGTAGGGGGCAATCAGCCCCAGCATTTT. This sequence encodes CASSLGVGGNQPQHF.

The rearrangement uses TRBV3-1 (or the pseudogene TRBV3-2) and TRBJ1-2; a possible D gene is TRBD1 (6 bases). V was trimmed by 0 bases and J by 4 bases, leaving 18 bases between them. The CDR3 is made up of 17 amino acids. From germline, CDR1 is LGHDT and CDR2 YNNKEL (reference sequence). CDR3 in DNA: TGTGCCAGCAGCCAAGATCTTCGCGGGGGCGCGAGCTATGGCTACACCTTC. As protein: CASSQDLRGGASYGYTF.

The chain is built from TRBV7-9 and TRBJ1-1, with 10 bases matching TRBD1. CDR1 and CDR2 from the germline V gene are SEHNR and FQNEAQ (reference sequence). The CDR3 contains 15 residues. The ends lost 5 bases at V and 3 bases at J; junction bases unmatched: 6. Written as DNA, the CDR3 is TGTGCCAGCAGCCGGGGACAGGGGCCCCACACTGAAGCTTTCTTT. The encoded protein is CASSRGQGPHTEAFF.

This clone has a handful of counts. CDR3 loop: CSVGGSNQPQHF. DNA of the CDR3: TGCAGCGTTGGAGGGAGCAATCAGCCCCAGCATTTT. This chain uses TRBV29-1 with TRBJ1-5, with unresolved D. V was cut by 4 bases and J by 1 base, with 5 bases left in between. CDR1 is SQVTM and CDR2 is ANQGSEA in the germline V gene. The CDR3 consists of 12 residues.

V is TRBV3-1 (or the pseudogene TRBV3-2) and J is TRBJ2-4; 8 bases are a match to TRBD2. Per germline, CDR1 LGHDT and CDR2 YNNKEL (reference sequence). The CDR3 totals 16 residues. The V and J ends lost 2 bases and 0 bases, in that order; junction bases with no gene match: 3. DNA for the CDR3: TGTGCCAGCAGCCAAATAGCGGGACTAGCCAAAAACATTCAGTACTTC. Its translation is CASSQIAGLAKNIQYF.

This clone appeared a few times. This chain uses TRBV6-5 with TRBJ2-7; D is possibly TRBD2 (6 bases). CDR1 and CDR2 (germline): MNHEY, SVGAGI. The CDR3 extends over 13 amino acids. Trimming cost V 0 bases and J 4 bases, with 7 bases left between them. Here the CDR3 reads CASSYSRGYEQYF. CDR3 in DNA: TGTGCCAGCAGTTACTCGCGGGGTTACGAGCAGTACTTC.

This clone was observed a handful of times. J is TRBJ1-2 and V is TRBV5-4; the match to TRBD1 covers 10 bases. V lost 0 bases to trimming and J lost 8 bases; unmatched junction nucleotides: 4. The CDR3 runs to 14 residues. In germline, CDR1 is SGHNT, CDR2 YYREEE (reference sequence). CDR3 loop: CASSLGQGARGYTF. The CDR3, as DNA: TGTGCCAGCAGCTTGGGACAGGGGGCGCGCGGCTACACCTTC.

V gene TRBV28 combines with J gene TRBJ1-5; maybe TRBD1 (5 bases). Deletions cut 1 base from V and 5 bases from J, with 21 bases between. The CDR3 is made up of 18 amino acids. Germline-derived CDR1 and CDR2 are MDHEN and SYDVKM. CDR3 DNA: TGTGCCAGCAGTTTATCTCAGGGTTTCGGATCGATCGATCAGCCCCAGCATTTT. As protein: CASSLSQGFGSIDQPQHF.

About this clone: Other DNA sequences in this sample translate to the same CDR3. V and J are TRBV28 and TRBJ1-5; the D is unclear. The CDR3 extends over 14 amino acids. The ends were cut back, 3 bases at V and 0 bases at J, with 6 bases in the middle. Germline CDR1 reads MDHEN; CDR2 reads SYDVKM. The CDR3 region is CASSFEDSNQPQHF. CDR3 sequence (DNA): TGTGCCAGCAGTTTTGAGGATAGCAATCAGCCCCAGCATTTT.

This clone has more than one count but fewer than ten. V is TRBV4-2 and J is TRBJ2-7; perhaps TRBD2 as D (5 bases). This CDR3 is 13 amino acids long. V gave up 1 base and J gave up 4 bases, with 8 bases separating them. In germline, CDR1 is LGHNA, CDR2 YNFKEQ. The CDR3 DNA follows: TGTGCCAGCAGCCAAGCGCGCGGGTACGAGCAGTACTTC. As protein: CASSQARGYEQYF.

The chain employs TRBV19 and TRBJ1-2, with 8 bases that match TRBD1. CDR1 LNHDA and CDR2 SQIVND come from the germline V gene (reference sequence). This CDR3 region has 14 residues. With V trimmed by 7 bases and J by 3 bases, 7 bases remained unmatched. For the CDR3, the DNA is TGTGCCAGTACCGCAGGGGGCGCCGACTATGGCTACACCTTC. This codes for CASTAGGADYGYTF.

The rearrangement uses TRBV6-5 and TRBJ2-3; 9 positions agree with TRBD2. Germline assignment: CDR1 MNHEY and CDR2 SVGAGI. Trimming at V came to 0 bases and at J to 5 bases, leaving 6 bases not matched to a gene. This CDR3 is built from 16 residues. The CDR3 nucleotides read TGTGCCAGCAGTTACTCTGGCCTAGCGGGAAAAGATACGCAGTATTTT. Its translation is CASSYSGLAGKDTQYF.

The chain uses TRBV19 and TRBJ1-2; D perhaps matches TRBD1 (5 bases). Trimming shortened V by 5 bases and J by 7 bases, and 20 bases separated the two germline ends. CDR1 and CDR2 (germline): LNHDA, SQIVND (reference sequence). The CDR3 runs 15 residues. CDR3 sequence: CASSPEDRDLGGYTF. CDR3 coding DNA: TGTGCCAGTAGTCCCGAGGACCGGGACTTGGGTGGCTACACCTTC.

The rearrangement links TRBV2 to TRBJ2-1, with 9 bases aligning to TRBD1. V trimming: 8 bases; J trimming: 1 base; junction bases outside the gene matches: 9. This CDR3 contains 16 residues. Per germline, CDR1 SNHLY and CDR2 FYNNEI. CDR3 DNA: TGTGCCAGCTCCCGACGGGGGACAGGGTCCTACAATGAGCAGTTCTTC. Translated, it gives CASSRRGTGSYNEQFF.

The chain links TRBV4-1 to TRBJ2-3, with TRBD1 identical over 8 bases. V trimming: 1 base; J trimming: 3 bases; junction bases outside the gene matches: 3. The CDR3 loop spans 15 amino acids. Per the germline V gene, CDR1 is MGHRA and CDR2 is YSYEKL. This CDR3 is CASSQGWTGTDTQYF. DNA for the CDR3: TGCGCCAGCAGCCAAGGGTGGACAGGGACAGATACGCAGTATTTT.

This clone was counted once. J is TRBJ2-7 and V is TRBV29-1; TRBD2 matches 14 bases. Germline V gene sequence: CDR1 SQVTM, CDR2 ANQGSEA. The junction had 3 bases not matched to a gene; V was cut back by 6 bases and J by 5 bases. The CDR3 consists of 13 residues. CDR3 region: CSVGTSGSHEQYF. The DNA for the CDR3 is TGCAGCGTCGGGACTAGCGGGAGCCACGAGCAGTACTTC.

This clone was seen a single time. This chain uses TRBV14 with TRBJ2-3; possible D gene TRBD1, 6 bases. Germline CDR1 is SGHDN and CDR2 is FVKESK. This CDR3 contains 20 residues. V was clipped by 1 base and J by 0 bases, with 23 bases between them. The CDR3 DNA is TGTGCCAGCAGCCAAGGTTTACAGGGTTCCTTGGGAAGTAGCACAGATACGCAGTATTTT. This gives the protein CASSQGLQGSLGSSTDTQYF.

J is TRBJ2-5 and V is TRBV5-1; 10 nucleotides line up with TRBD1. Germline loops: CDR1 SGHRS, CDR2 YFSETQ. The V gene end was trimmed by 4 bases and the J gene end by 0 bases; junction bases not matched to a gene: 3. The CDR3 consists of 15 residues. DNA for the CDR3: TGCGCCAGCAGCGGGGGACAGGGGTACCAAGAGACCCAGTACTTC. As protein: CASSGGQGYQETQYF.

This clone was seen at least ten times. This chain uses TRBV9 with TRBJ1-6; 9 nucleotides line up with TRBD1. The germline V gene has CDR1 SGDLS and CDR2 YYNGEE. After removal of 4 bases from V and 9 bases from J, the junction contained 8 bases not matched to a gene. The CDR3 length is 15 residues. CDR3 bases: TGTGCCAGCAGCTCTGGACAGGGGAGGACTTCACCCCTCCACTTT. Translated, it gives CASSSGQGRTSPLHF.